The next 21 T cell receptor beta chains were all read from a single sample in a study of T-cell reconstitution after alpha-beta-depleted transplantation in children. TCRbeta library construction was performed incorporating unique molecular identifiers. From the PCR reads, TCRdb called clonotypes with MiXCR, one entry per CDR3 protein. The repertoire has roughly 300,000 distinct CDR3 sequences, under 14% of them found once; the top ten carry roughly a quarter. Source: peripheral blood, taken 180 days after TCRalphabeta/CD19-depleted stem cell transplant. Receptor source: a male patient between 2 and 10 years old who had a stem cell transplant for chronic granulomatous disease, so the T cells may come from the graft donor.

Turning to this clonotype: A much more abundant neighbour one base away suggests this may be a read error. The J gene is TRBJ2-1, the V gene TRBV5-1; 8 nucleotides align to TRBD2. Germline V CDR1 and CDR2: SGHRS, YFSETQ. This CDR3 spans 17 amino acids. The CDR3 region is CASSFPLSGSSYNEQLF. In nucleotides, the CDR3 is TGCGCCAGCAGCTTTCCCCTCAGCGGGAGTTCCTACAATGAGCAGCTCTTC. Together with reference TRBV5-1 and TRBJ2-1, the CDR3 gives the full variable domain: KAGVTQTPRYLIKTRGQQVTLSCSPISGHRSVSWYQQTPGQGLQFLFEYFSETQRNKGNFPGRFSGRQFSNSRSEMNVSTLELGDSALYLCASSFPLSGSSYNEQLFGPGTRLTVL.

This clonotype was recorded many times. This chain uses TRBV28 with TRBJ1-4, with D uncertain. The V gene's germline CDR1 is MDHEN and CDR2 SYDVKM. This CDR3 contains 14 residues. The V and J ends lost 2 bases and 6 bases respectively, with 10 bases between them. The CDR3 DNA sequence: TGTGCCAGCAGTTTACCCCCGACGGATGAAAAACTGTTTTTT. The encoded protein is CASSLPPTDEKLFF.

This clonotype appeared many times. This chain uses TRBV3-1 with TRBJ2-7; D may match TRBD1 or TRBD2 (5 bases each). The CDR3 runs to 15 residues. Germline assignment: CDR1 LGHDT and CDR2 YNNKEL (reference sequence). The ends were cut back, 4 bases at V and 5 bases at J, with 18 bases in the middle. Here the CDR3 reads CASSPPGDLGDEQYF. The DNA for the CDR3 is TGTGCCAGCAGCCCGCCCGGGGACCTAGGGGACGAGCAGTACTTC.

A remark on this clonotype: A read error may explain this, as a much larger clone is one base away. CDR3 sequence: CASSQDLGGLGGARRGTGELFF. The CDR3 DNA reads as TGTGCCAGCAGCCAAGATCTTGGGGGACTAGGGGGAGCCCGAAGGGGGACCGGGGAGCTGTTTTTT. V gene TRBV4-2 combines with J gene TRBJ2-2; the match to TRBD2 covers 8 bases. The junction had 23 bases not matched to a gene; V was cut back by 0 bases and J by 5 bases. The CDR3 is made up of 22 amino acids. The V gene's germline CDR1 is LGHNA and CDR2 YNFKEQ.

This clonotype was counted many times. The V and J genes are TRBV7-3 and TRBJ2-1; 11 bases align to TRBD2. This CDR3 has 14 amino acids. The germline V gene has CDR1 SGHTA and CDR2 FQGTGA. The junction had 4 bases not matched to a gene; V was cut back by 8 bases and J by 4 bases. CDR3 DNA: TGTGCCAGCGGGACTAGCGGAGAATACAATGAGCAGTTCTTC. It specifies CASGTSGEYNEQFF.

The CDR3 here is CASSFPPGQSYGYTF. CDR3 DNA sequence: TGTGCCAGCAGCTTTCCCCCGGGGCAGAGCTATGGCTACACCTTC. This rearrangement joins TRBV7-9 to TRBJ1-2; possibly TRBD1 for D (5 bases). Germline CDR1 SEHNR, CDR2 FQNEAQ (reference sequence). The V end lost 3 bases, the J end lost 4 bases, and 15 bases lay between the germline ends. This CDR3 comprises 15 residues.

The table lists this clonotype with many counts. CDR3 protein: CSASSVDEETQYF. In DNA form, the CDR3 reads TGCAGTGCTAGTTCGGTAGACGAAGAGACCCAGTACTTC. The chain is built from TRBV20-1 and TRBJ2-5; D is unresolved. CDR1 and CDR2 from the germline V gene are DFQATT and SNEGSKA (reference sequence). This CDR3 comprises 13 residues. V lost 3 bases, J lost 3 bases, and 11 bases lay in between.

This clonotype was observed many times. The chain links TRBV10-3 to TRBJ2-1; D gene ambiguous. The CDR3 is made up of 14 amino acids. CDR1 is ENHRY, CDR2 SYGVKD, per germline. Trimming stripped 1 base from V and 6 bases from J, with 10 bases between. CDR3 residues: CAISEWSKLNEQFF. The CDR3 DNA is TGTGCCATCAGTGAGTGGAGTAAACTCAATGAGCAGTTCTTC.

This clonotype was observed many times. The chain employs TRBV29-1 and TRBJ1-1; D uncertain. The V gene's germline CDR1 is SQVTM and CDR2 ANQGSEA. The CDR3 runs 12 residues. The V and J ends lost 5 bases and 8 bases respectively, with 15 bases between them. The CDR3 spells CSVQKMRREAFF. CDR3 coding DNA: TGCAGCGTTCAAAAAATGAGAAGGGAAGCTTTCTTT.

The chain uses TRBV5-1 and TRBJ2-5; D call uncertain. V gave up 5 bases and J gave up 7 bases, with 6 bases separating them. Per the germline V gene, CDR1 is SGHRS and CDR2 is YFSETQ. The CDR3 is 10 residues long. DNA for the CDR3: TGCGCCAGCAGATCGGGGACCCAGTACTTC. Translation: CASRSGTQYF.

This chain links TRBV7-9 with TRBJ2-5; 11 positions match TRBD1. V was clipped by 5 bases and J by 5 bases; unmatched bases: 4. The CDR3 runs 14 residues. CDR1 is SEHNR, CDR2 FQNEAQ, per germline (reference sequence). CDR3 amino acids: CASSKGQGAETQYF. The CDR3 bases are TGTGCCAGCAGCAAAGGACAGGGGGCCGAGACCCAGTACTTC. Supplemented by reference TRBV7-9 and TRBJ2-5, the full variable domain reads DTGVSQNPRHKITKRGQNVTFRCDPISEHNRLYWYRQTLGQGPEFLTYFQNEAQLEKSRLLSDRFSAERPKGSFSTLEIQRTEQGDSAMYLCASSKGQGAETQYFGPGTRLLVL.

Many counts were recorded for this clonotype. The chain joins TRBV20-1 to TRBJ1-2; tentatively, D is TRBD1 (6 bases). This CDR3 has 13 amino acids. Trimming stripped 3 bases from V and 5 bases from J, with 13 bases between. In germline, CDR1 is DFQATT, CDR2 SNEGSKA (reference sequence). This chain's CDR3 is CSASKSDSYGYTF. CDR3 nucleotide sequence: TGCAGTGCTAGTAAATCGGACAGTTATGGCTACACCTTC.

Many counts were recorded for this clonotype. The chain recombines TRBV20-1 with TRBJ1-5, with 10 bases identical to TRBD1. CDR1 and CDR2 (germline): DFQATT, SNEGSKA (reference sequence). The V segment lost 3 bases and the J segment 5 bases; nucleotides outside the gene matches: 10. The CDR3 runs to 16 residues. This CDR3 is CSARPRDRGSYQPQHF. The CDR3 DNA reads TGCAGTGCTAGGCCCCGGGACAGGGGTTCTTATCAGCCCCAGCATTTT.

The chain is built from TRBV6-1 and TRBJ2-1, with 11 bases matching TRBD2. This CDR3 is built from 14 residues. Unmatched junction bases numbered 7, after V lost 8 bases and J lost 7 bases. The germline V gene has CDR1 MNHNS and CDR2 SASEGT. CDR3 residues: CASRSSGRENEQFF. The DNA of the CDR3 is TGTGCCAGCCGAAGTAGCGGGAGGGAAAATGAGCAGTTCTTC.

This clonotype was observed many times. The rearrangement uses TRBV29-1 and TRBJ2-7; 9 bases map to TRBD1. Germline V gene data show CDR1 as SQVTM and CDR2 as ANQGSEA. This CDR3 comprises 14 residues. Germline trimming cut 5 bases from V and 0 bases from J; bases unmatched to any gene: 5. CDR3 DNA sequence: TGCAGCGTTCTGGGGACAGGGTTCTCCTACGAGCAGTACTTC. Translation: CSVLGTGFSYEQYF.

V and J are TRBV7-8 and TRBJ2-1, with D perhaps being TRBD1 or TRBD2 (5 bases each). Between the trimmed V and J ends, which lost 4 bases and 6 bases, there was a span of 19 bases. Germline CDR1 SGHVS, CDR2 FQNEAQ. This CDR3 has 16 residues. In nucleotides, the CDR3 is TGTGCCAGCAGCTCATCCGGGACGCAGGATTTCAATGAGCAGTTCTTC. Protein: CASSSSGTQDFNEQFF.

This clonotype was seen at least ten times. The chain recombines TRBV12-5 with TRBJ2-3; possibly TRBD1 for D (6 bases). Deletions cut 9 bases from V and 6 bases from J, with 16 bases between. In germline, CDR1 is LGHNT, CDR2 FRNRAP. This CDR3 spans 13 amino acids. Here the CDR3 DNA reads TGTGCTAGAGGAATACAGGGAGAGGATACGCAGTATTTT. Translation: CARGIQGEDTQYF. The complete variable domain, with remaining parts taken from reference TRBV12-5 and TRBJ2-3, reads DARVTQTPRHKVTEMGQEVTMRCQPILGHNTVFWYRQTMMQGLELLAYFRNRAPLDDSGMPKDRFSAEMPDATLATLKIQPSEPRDSAVYFCARGIQGEDTQYFGPGTRLTVL.

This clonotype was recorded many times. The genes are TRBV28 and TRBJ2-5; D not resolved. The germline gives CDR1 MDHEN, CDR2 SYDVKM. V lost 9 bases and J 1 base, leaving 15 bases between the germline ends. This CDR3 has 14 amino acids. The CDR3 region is CASRLGGFQETQYF. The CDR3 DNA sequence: TGTGCCAGTAGACTTGGCGGTTTCCAAGAGACCCAGTACTTC.

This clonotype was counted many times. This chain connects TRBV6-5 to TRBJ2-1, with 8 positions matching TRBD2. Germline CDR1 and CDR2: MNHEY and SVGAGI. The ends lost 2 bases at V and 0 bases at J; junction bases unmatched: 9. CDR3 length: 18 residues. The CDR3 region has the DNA TGTGCCAGCAGTTACGAAACCGGGGGGGGATCCTCCTACAATGAGCAGTTCTTC. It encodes CASSYETGGGSSYNEQFF.

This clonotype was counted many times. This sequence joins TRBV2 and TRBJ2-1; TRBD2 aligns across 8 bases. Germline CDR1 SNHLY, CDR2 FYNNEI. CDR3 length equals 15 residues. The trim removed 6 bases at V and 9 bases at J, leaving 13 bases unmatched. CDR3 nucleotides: TGTGCCAGCAGCTTCGGACTAGCCTGGGGGGGTGAGCAGTTCTTC. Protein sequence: CASSFGLAWGGEQFF.

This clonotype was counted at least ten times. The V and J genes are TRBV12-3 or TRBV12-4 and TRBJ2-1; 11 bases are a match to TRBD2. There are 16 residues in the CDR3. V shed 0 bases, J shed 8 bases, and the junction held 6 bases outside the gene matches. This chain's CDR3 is CASSLAISGGAYEQFF. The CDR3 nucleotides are TGTGCCAGCAGTTTAGCTATTAGCGGGGGGGCGTATGAGCAGTTCTTC.